Below, one T cell receptor beta chain is given with its context. The data were taken from a study of blood T cell repertoires in COVID-19. Losses at the gene ends were 3 bases for V and 3 bases for J; bases not matched to a gene: 4. The germline CDR1 and CDR2 sequences are LGHDT and YNNKEL (reference sequence). The CDR3 is 16 residues long. Measured with immunoSEQ multiplex PCR; TCRdb has only the in-frame clones, and not every one. Found here are a few hundred thousand clones, 85% to 90% of them singletons; the top ten hold about 1.1%. Sequenced material: PBMCs or T cells enriched from blood (not recorded which). The chain has TRBV3-1 (or the pseudogene TRBV3-2) and TRBJ2-7; TRBD2 agrees at 14 bases. The source is a man aged 25-45 years who had recovered from COVID-19. The CDR3 sequence: CASSQGLAGVNYEQYF. In nucleotides, the CDR3 is TGTGCCAGCAGCCAGGGACTAGCGGGAGTCAACTACGAGCAGTACTTC.